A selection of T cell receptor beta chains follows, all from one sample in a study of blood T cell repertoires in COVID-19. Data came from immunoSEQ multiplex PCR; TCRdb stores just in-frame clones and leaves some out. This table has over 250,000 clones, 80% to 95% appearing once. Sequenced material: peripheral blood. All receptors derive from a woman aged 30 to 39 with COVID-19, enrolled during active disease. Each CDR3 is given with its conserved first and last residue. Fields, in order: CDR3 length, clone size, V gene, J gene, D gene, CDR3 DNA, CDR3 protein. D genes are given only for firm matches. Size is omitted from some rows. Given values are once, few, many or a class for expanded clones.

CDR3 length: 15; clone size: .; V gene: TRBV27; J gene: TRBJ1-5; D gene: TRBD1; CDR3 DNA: TGTGCCAGCAGTCCTGGGACAGGGAGCAATCAGCCCCAGCATTTT; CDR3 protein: CASSPGTGSNQPQHF
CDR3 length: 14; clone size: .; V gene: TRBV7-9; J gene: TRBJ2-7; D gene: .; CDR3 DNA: TGTGCCAGCAGCTTAGACAGTAGGACCTACGAGCAGTACTTC; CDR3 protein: CASSLDSRTYEQYF
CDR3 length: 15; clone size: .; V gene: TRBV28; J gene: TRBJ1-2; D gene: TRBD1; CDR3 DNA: TGTGCCAGCAGTTTAATATCCGGGACAGGGGACGGCTACACCTTC; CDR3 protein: CASSLISGTGDGYTF
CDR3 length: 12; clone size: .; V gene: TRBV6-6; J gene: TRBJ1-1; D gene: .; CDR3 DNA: TGTGCCAGCAGTATTAAGAACACTGAAGCTTTCTTT; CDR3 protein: CASSIKNTEAFF
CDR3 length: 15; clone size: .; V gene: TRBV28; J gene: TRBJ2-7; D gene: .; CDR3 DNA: TGTGCCAGCAGTTTATCTCTGGGCAGCCCCTACGAGCAGTACTTC; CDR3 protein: CASSLSLGSPYEQYF
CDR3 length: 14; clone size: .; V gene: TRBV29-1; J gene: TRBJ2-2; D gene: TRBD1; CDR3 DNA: TGCAGCGCCCCGACAGGGTCGAACACCGGGGAGCTGTTTTTT; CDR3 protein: CSAPTGSNTGELFF
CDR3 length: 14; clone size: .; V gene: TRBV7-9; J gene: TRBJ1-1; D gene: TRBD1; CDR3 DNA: TGTGCCAGCAGACAAGGACAGGGGAACACTGAAGCTTTCTTT; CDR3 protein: CASRQGQGNTEAFF
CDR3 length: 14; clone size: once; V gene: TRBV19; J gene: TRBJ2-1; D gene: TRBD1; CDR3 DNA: TGTGCCAGTACTATAGGGACAGGTTACAATGAGCAGTTCTTC; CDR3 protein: CASTIGTGYNEQFF
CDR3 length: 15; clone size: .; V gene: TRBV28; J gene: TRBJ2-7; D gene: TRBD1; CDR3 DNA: TGTGCCAGCAGTCCGTACAGGGGATACACCTACGAGCAGTACTTC; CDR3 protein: CASSPYRGYTYEQYF
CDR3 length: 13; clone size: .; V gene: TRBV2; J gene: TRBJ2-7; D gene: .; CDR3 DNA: TGTGCCAGCAGAAACGACGGGTCCTACGAGCAGTACTTC; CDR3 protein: CASRNDGSYEQYF